The 27 T cell receptor beta chains in this list originate from one sample, sequenced in a study of blood T cell repertoires in COVID-19. Method: immunoSEQ multiplex PCR; TCRdb's copy keeps in-frame clones and lacks some. This sample has around 180,000 clones; roughly 84% occur once, and the top ten carry 15% to 20%. Sequencing was done on a sample of peripheral blood. These receptors all come from a person aged 65-85 years with COVID-19, enrolled during active disease.

This rearrangement joins TRBV14 to TRBJ2-2, with a tentative D call TRBD1 (6 bases). Germline V gene lookup returns CDR1 SGHDN and CDR2 FVKESK. Trimming stripped 3 bases from V and 6 bases from J, with 17 bases between. This CDR3 has 16 residues. The CDR3 loop reads CASSHKRDRWSGELFF. The CDR3 nucleotides read TGTGCCAGCAGCCACAAGCGTGACAGGTGGTCCGGGGAGCTGTTTTTT.

For this clone: Other DNA variants within this sample encode the same CDR3. The chain has TRBV3-1 (or the pseudogene TRBV3-2) and TRBJ2-1; D unresolved. Trimming stripped 0 bases from V and 0 bases from J, with 6 bases between. CDR1 and CDR2 (germline): LGHDT, YNNKEL (reference sequence). The CDR3 sequence is 15 residues long. The CDR3 sequence: CASSQDLGSYNEQFF. The CDR3 DNA reads TGTGCCAGCAGCCAAGACCTAGGCTCCTACAATGAGCAGTTCTTC.

The CDR3 DNA reads TGTGCCAGCAGCTTAGAAGGGACTAGCGGGAGAGGCGAGCAGTACTTC. It specifies CASSLEGTSGRGEQYF. J is TRBJ2-7 and V is TRBV11-2; TRBD2 matches 14 bases. This CDR3 spans 16 amino acids. V dropped 0 bases and J dropped 6; count of bases not matched to a gene: 4. CDR1 and CDR2 from the germline V gene are SGHAT and FQNNGV.

The chain uses TRBV6-6 and TRBJ2-1; D may be TRBD1 (5 bases). CDR1 MNHNY and CDR2 SVGAGI come from the germline V gene (reference sequence). The CDR3 is made up of 12 amino acids. V lost 7 bases and J lost 6, with 10 bases in between. Here the CDR3 DNA reads TGTGCCAGCATTGACAGTTCCAATGAGCAGTTCTTC. The encoded protein is CASIDSSNEQFF.

This sequence joins TRBV18 and TRBJ2-1; D possibly corresponds to TRBD1 (6 bases). V was pared by 5 bases and J by 4 bases, with 18 bases between. This CDR3 has 16 amino acids. Germline assignment: CDR1 KGHSH and CDR2 LQKENI. This CDR3 reads CASSNPGTRGYNEQFF. The CDR3 nucleotides read TGTGCCAGCTCAAACCCCGGGACAAGGGGATACAATGAGCAGTTCTTC.

The chain couples TRBV19 to TRBJ2-7; 7 bases align to TRBD1. J gave up 2 bases and V 5 bases, and 6 bases lay outside the gene matches. This CDR3 contains 14 residues. CDR1 LNHDA and CDR2 SQIVND come from the germline V gene (reference sequence). CDR3 amino acids: CASSATGSTYEQYF. CDR3 nucleotides: TGTGCCAGTAGTGCGACAGGGTCCACCTACGAGCAGTACTTC.

The chain has TRBV7-9 and TRBJ2-1; weak D call: TRBD1 (5 bases). Looked up from germline, CDR1 is SEHNR and CDR2 is FQNEAQ (reference sequence). V was clipped by 1 base and J by 14 bases, with 12 bases between them. CDR3 size: 12 residues. CDR3 DNA sequence: TGTGCCAGCAGCTTAGTGGATTCAGGGAAGTTCTTC. This sequence encodes CASSLVDSGKFF.

CDR3: CASSLVRGNEPQHF. In nucleotides, the CDR3 is TGTGCCAGCAGCTTAGTAAGGGGGAACGAGCCCCAGCATTTT. This chain connects TRBV7-6 to TRBJ1-5, with D tentatively TRBD1 (6 bases). CDR1 is SGHVS and CDR2 is FNYEAQ in the germline V gene. Trimming shortened V by 1 base and J by 8 bases, and 12 bases separated the two germline ends. There are 14 residues in the CDR3.

The chain joins TRBV4-1 to TRBJ2-1; the match to TRBD2 covers 9 bases. CDR3 size: 16 residues. The V gene end was trimmed by 0 bases and the J gene end by 6 bases; junction bases not matched to a gene: 6. Germline CDR1 and CDR2: MGHRA and YSYEKL. CDR3 sequence: CASSQERLAGRNEQFF. DNA for the CDR3: TGCGCCAGCAGCCAAGAGCGTCTAGCGGGGCGCAATGAGCAGTTCTTC.

This chain links TRBV28 with TRBJ1-5; D ambiguous. The V end was cut by 6 bases, the J end by 0 bases, with 12 bases between. CDR1 and CDR2 from the germline V gene are MDHEN and SYDVKM. This CDR3 is built from 15 residues. The CDR3 bases are TGTGCCAGCAGCCGCCCTACTTTTAGCAATCAGCCCCAGCATTTT. Its translation is CASSRPTFSNQPQHF.

V gene TRBV4-3 combines with J gene TRBJ1-1, with D possibly matching TRBD1 (6 bases). V lost 0 bases, J lost 7 bases, and 12 bases lay in between. The CDR3 covers 14 residues. CDR1 is LGHNA and CDR2 is YSLEER in the germline V gene. Here the CDR3 DNA reads TGCGCCAGCAGCCAAGATGGTGGGGGCCTTGAAGCTTTCTTT. Translation gives CASSQDGGGLEAFF.

The chain is built from TRBV7-8 and TRBJ2-2, with D possibly TRBD2 on 5 matching bases. CDR3 length: 16 amino acids. Trimming removed 4 bases from V and 2 bases from J, with 14 bases in between. CDR1 is SGHVS, CDR2 FQNEAQ, per germline. The CDR3 here is CASSSLSGLNTGELFF. The CDR3 DNA reads as TGTGCCAGCAGCTCCCTCAGCGGCTTAAACACCGGGGAGCTGTTTTTT.

The CDR3: CATSDSYQGPEQYF. CDR3 DNA sequence: TGTGCCACCAGTGATTCTTACCAGGGTCCCGAGCAGTACTTC. This sequence joins TRBV24-1 and TRBJ2-7; tentatively, D is TRBD1 (5 bases). CDR3 length: 14 amino acids. Germline values: CDR1 KGHDR, CDR2 SFDVKD. The ends were cut back, 2 bases at V and 6 bases at J, with 13 bases in the middle.

This chain joins TRBV6-1 and TRBJ1-5, with 7 bases identical to TRBD1. V dropped 3 bases and J dropped 4; count of bases not matched to a gene: 6. This CDR3 is built from 15 residues. CDR1 and CDR2 (germline): MNHNS, SASEGT. CDR3: CASSEWDSNNQPQHF. CDR3 nucleotides: TGTGCCAGCAGTGAGTGGGACAGTAATAATCAGCCCCAGCATTTT.

The chain is built from TRBV7-8 and TRBJ2-5; D may be TRBD1 (5 bases). CDR1 is SGHVS, CDR2 FQNEAQ, per germline. Trimming shortened V by 0 bases and J by 2 bases, and 10 bases separated the two germline ends. The CDR3 consists of 15 residues. The CDR3 is CASSLAMDKQETQYF. The CDR3 nucleotides read TGTGCCAGCAGCTTAGCGATGGACAAGCAAGAGACCCAGTACTTC.

This chain joins TRBV5-5 and TRBJ2-7; tentatively, D is TRBD1 (6 bases). Trimming removed 5 bases at V and 4 bases at J, with 16 bases between. Germline V gene sequence: CDR1 SGHKS, CDR2 YYEKEE (reference sequence). The CDR3 length is 14 residues. Written as DNA, the CDR3 is TGTGCCAGCAGAACCCGGGGCAGGGGTTACGAGCAGTACTTC. Its protein is CASRTRGRGYEQYF. Looking up the rest from reference TRBV5-5 and TRBJ2-7 gives the full variable domain: DAGVTQSPTHLIKTRGQQVTLRCSPISGHKSVSWYQQVLGQGPQFIFQYYEKEERGRGNFPDRFSARQFPNYSSELNVNALLLGDSALYLCASRTRGRGYEQYFGPGTRLTVT.

The CDR3 is CASSQRIQGFTEAFF. The CDR3 DNA reads as TGCGCCAGCAGCCAGAGAATCCAGGGATTCACTGAAGCTTTCTTT. The genes are TRBV5-1 and TRBJ1-1; D possibly corresponds to TRBD1 (5 bases). This CDR3 is built from 15 residues. Trimming stripped 4 bases from V and 4 bases from J, with 17 bases between. Germline CDR1 SGHRS, CDR2 YFSETQ. Full variable domain (remainder filled in from reference TRBV5-1 and TRBJ1-1): KAGVTQTPRYLIKTRGQQVTLSCSPISGHRSVSWYQQTPGQGLQFLFEYFSETQRNKGNFPGRFSGRQFSNSRSEMNVSTLELGDSALYLCASSQRIQGFTEAFFGQGTRLTVV.

The V call is TRBV27, the J call TRBJ1-6; the D gene is possibly TRBD1 (5 bases). CDR1 is MNHEY and CDR2 is SMNVEV in the germline V gene (reference sequence). V was pared by 0 bases and J by 6 bases, with 9 bases between. The CDR3 has 15 amino acids. The CDR3 DNA reads as TGTGCCAGCAGTTTATCCGTGACAGTTAATTCACCCCTCCACTTT. It is translated as CASSLSVTVNSPLHF.

The chain has TRBV13 and TRBJ1-2, with D unclear. Germline CDR1 reads PRHDT; CDR2 reads FYEKMQ (reference sequence). This CDR3 is built from 18 residues. V lost 2 bases, J lost 5 bases, and 24 bases lay in between. CDR3 protein: CASSLRGGFGNRRYGYTF. Written as DNA, the CDR3 is TGTGCCAGCAGCTTACGGGGTGGGTTCGGGAATCGTAGGTATGGCTACACCTTC.

This clone has only one observation. The chain recombines TRBV7-9 with TRBJ1-5; D not resolved. The CDR3 runs to 12 residues. The V gene's germline CDR1 is SEHNR and CDR2 FQNEAQ (reference sequence). Trimming took off 1 base at V and 12 bases at J, with 10 bases between the two ends. CDR3 region: CASSLDDTFQHF. CDR3 in DNA: TGTGCCAGCAGCTTAGACGACACGTTCCAGCATTTT. Using reference TRBV7-9 and TRBJ1-5 for the parts outside the CDR3, the full variable domain is DTGVSQNPRHKITKRGQNVTFRCDPISEHNRLYWYRQTLGQGPEFLTYFQNEAQLEKSRLLSDRFSAERPKGSFSTLEIQRTEQGDSAMYLCASSLDDTFQHFGDGTRLSIL.

The chain combines TRBV19 with TRBJ1-2, with TRBD1 matching 7 bases. Germline loops: CDR1 LNHDA, CDR2 SQIVND (reference sequence). Unmatched junction bases numbered 9, after V lost 8 bases and J lost 0 bases. The CDR3 loop spans 15 amino acids. The CDR3, as DNA: TGTGCCAGTTTATCGCCCGGGACAGCTAACTATGGCTACACCTTC. Its translation: CASLSPGTANYGYTF.

The chain links TRBV19 to TRBJ1-2; D gene ambiguous. Trimming took off 7 bases at V and 8 bases at J, with 11 bases between the two ends. The germline gives CDR1 LNHDA, CDR2 SQIVND (reference sequence). The CDR3 runs 11 residues. The CDR3 DNA sequence: TGTGCCAGTATGAGTCCCCGCGGCTACACCTTC. As protein: CASMSPRGYTF.

The V call is TRBV5-3, the J call TRBJ1-6, with TRBD1 as a possible D gene (6 bases). TRBV5-3 is an ORF, and what it does is uncertain. The CDR3 spans 13 residues. Trimming stripped 5 bases from V and 6 bases from J, with 9 bases between. The CDR3 DNA is TGTGCCAGAAGGAGCAGGGGTAATTCACCCCTCCACTTT. It encodes CARRSRGNSPLHF.

This clone was counted only a few times. The chain couples TRBV6-5 to TRBJ2-2; 10 bases align to TRBD1. This CDR3 region has 15 residues. V was pared by 6 bases and J by 4 bases, with 5 bases of the junction left unmatched. CDR1 and CDR2 (germline): MNHEY, SVGAGI. CDR3 nucleotide sequence: TGTGCCAGCAGCTACGGACAGGGGGTCACCGGGGAGCTGTTTTTT. This codes for CASSYGQGVTGELFF.

The chain combines TRBV25-1 with TRBJ2-1; tentatively, D is TRBD1 (5 bases). The ends were cut back, 3 bases at V and 2 bases at J, with 8 bases in the middle. Germline V gives CDR1 MGHDK, CDR2 SYGVNS. The CDR3 is 14 amino acids. The CDR3 here is CASSDLQAYNEQFF. The CDR3 region has the DNA TGTGCCAGCAGTGATCTACAGGCCTACAATGAGCAGTTCTTC.

This clone came up a few times. The rearrangement uses TRBV5-5 and TRBJ1-1; 7 positions match TRBD1. CDR1 and CDR2 (germline): SGHKS, YYEKEE (reference sequence). Unmatched junction bases numbered 9, after V lost 5 bases and J lost 5 bases. The CDR3 sequence is 14 residues long. This CDR3 reads CASRSGGKRTEAFF. In nucleotides, the CDR3 is TGTGCCAGCAGGTCAGGGGGGAAGCGGACTGAAGCTTTCTTT. The full variable domain, with the rest looked up from reference TRBV5-5 and TRBJ1-1, is DAGVTQSPTHLIKTRGQQVTLRCSPISGHKSVSWYQQVLGQGPQFIFQYYEKEERGRGNFPDRFSARQFPNYSSELNVNALLLGDSALYLCASRSGGKRTEAFFGQGTRLTVV.

This clone was detected once. The chain joins TRBV19 to TRBJ2-3; the D gene is possibly TRBD2 (6 bases). Germline lookup yields CDR1 LNHDA and CDR2 SQIVND (reference sequence). Trimming removed 6 bases from V and 0 bases from J, with 16 bases in between. CDR3 length equals 16 residues. CDR3 amino acids: CASSPRESLSTDTQYF. The CDR3, as DNA: TGTGCCAGTAGCCCCCGGGAGTCACTTAGCACAGATACGCAGTATTTT.